The source of this TCR beta chain is a study of T cell responses to AZD1222 COVID-19 vaccine. About the research overall: Second-dose intervals of approximately 4 or approximately 12 weeks were pooled. Study results and limitations: Spike-specific TCR breadth and depth were elevated following two AZD1222 doses.

A remark on this clone: Its matching antigen is unknown.

Generated by immunoSEQ multiplex PCR, the TCRdb table keeps only in-frame clones and is missing some. The sample lists 150,000 to 200,000 clones; 75% to 95% were seen once. Germline CDR1 is MNHEY and CDR2 is SVGAGI. The length of the CDR3 is 15 residues. Between the trimmed V and J ends, which lost 7 bases and 3 bases, there was a span of 16 bases. The sample consisted of peripheral blood, taken on day 0 of AZD1222 vaccination. The sequence was obtained from an adult in good health. The chain combines TRBV6-5 with TRBJ1-3; D remains unclear. The CDR3 DNA is TGTGCCAGCACCACCCGAGTTCCTGGTGGAAACACCATATATTTT. It is translated as CASTTRVPGGNTIYF.